The clone carrying this T cell receptor (beta chain) was picked up a small number of times. The data originate from a study of patients and donors after allogeneic stem cell transplantation. TCRdb recomputed calls from the RT-PCR reads with MiXCR, one row per CDR3 protein. In the table there are about a million distinct CDR3 sequences, approximately 19% of which are singletons. The germline CDR1 and CDR2 sequences are SGHRS and YFSETQ. Trimming stripped 2 bases from V and 3 bases from J, with 11 bases between. The CDR3 covers 14 residues. The sequence came from a human donor who was either an allogeneic HSCT recipient or a stem cell or donor lymphocyte infusion donor (not recorded which). It is not recorded whose cells these are; they may come from a transplant donor. Specimen: blood, either unsorted or a sorted T cell fraction (not recorded which). V and J are TRBV5-1 and TRBJ1-2; D perhaps matches TRBD1 (5 bases). CDR3 in DNA: TGCGCCAGCAGCTTCCTTACGACAGACTATGGCTACACCTTC. Its translation: CASSFLTTDYGYTF. Supplemented by reference TRBV5-1 and TRBJ1-2, the full variable domain reads KAGVTQTPRYLIKTRGQQVTLSCSPISGHRSVSWYQQTPGQGLQFLFEYFSETQRNKGNFPGRFSGRQFSNSRSEMNVSTLELGDSALYLCASSFLTTDYGYTFGSGTRLTVV.